This T cell receptor beta chain was documented in a study of preoperative IRX-2 immunotherapy in early breast cancer. The CDR3 consists of 13 residues. V was shortened by 0 bases and J by 3 bases, with 6 bases between the two germline ends. CDR1 GTSNPN and CDR2 SVGIG come from the germline V gene (reference sequence). The treatment denotes: preoperative locoregional IRX-2 cytokine immunotherapy. Preoperative locoregional IRX-2 cytokine immunotherapy was tested in the phase Ib source study. Profiling relied on immunoSEQ multiplex PCR, and the TCRdb table lists in-frame clones only, not all of them. The data show about 26,000 clones, around 90% seen once.

This chain uses TRBV30 with TRBJ2-1; tentatively, D is TRBD1 (5 bases). The sample was gathered from a patient treated with IRX-2 immunotherapy. The TCR was taken from a human donor with breast cancer. This CDR3 reads CAWSVGDYNEQFF. The CDR3 DNA sequence: TGTGCCTGGAGTGTAGGGGACTACAATGAGCAGTTCTTC. The full variable domain, rest sourced from reference TRBV30 and TRBJ2-1, is SQTIHQWPATLVQPVGSPLSLECTVEGTSNPNLYWYRQAAGRGLQLLFYSVGIGQISSEVPQNLSASRPQDRQFILSSKKLLLSDSGFYLCAWSVGDYNEQFFGPGTRLTVL.